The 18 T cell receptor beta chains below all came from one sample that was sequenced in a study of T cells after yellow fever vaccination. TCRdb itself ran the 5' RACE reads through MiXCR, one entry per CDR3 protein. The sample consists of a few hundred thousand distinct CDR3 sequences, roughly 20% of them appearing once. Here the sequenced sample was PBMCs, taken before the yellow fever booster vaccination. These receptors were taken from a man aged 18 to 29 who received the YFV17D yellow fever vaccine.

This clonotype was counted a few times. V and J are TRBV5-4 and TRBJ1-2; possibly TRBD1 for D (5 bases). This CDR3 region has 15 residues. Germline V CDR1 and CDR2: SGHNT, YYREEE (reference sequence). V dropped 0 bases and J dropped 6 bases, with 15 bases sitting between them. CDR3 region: CASSLVWQGWDGYTF. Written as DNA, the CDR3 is TGTGCCAGCAGCTTGGTCTGGCAGGGCTGGGATGGCTACACCTTC.

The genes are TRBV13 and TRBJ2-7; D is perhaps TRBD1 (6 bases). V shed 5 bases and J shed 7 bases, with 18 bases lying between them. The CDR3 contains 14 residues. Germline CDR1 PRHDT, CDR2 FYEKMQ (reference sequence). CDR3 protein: CASSPFVGGEEQYF. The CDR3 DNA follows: TGTGCCAGCAGCCCGTTCGTAGGGGGTGAGGAGCAGTACTTC.

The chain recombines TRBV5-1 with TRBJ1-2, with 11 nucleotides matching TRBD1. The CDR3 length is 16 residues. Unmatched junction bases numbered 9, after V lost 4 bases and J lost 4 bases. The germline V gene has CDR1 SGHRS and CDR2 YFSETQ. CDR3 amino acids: CASSPRLGTGGYGYTF. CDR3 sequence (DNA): TGCGCCAGCAGCCCGCGCTTGGGGACAGGGGGCTATGGCTACACCTTC.

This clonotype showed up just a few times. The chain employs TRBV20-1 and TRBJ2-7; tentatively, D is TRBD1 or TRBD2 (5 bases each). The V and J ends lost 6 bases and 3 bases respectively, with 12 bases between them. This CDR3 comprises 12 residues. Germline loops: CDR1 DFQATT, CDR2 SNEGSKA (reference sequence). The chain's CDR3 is CSARDGNYEQYV. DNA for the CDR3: TGCAGTGCAAGGGACGGGAACTACGAGCAGTACGTC.

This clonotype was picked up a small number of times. The CDR3: CASREMTGTNTEAFF. The CDR3 DNA is TGTGCCAGCAGAGAAATGACAGGGACGAACACTGAAGCTTTCTTT. The chain couples TRBV28 to TRBJ1-1, with 7 bases identical to TRBD1. CDR3 length: 15 residues. The V gene end was trimmed by 6 bases and the J gene end by 1 base; junction bases not matched to a gene: 8. Germline-derived CDR1 and CDR2 are MDHEN and SYDVKM.

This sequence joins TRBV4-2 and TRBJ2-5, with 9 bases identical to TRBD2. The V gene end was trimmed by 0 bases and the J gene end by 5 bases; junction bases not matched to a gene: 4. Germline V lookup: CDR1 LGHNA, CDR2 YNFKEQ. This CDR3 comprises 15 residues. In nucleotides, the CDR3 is TGTGCCAGCAGCCAAGATTCTAGCGGGGTCGAGACCCAGTACTTC. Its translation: CASSQDSSGVETQYF.

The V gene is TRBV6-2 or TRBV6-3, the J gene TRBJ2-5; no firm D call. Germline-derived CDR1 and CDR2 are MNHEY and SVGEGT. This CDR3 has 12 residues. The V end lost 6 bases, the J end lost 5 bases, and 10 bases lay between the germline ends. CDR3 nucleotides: TGTGCCAGCAGCGATAGGGTGGAGACCCAGTACTTC. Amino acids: CASSDRVETQYF.

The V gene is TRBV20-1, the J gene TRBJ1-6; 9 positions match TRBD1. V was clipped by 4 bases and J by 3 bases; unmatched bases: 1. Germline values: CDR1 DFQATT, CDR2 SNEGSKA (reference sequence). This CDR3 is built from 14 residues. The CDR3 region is CSAKGQGYNSPLHF. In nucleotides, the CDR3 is TGCAGTGCTAAGGGACAGGGCTATAATTCACCCCTCCACTTT.

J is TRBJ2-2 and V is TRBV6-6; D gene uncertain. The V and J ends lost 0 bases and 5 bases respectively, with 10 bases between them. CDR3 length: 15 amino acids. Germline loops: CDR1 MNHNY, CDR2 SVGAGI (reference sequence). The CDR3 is CASSYSKSGTGELFF. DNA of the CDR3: TGTGCCAGCAGTTACTCGAAGTCCGGTACCGGGGAGCTGTTTTTT.

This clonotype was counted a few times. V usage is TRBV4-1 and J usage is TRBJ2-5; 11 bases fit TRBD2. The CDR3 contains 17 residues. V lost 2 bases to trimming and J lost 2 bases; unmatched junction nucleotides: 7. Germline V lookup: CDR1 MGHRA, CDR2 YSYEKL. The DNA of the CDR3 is TGCGCCAGCAGCCAACAGGGACTAGCGGTCAGTCAAGAGACCCAGTACTTC. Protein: CASSQQGLAVSQETQYF.

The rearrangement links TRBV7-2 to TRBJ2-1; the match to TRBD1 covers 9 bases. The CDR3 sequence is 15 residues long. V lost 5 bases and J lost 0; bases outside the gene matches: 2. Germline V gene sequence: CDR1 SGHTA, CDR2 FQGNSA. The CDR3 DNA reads TGTGCCAGCAGCACGGGACAGGGCTCCTACAATGAGCAGTTCTTC. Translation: CASSTGQGSYNEQFF.

The CDR3 loop reads CASSLVVSYNEQFF. CDR3 coding DNA: TGTGCCAGCAGCTTAGTTGTCTCCTACAATGAGCAGTTCTTC. The chain has TRBV7-2 and TRBJ2-1; D remains unclear. This CDR3 has 14 residues. V lost 1 base to trimming and J lost 0 bases, with 4 bases between them. Germline lookup yields CDR1 SGHTA and CDR2 FQGNSA. The full variable domain, with the rest looked up from reference TRBV7-2 and TRBJ2-1, is GAGVSQSPSNKVTEKGKDVELRCDPISGHTALYWYRQSLGQGLEFLIYFQGNSAPDKSGLPSDRFSAERTGGSVSTLTIQRTQQEDSAVYLCASSLVVSYNEQFFGPGTRLTVL.

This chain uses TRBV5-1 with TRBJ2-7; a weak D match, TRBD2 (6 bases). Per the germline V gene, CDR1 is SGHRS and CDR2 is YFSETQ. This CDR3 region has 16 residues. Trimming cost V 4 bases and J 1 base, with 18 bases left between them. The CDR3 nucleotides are TGCGCCAGCAGCACTGGAGTAGCGGAGGGATCCTACGAGCAGTACGTC. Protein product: CASSTGVAEGSYEQYV.

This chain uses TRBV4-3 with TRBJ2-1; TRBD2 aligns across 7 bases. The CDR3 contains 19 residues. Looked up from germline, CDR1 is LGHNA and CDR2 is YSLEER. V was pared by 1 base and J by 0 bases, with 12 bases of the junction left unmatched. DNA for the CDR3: TGCGCCAGCAGCCAAGCGAAGACGGGGGGTCCCTACTCCTACAATGAGCAGTTCTTC. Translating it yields CASSQAKTGGPYSYNEQFF.

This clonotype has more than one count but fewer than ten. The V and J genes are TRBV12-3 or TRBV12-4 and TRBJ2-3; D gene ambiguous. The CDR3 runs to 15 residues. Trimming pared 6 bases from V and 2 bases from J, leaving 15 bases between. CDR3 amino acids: CASSVSGLDTDTQYF. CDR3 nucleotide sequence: TGTGCCAGCAGCGTTTCTGGGCTCGACACAGATACGCAGTATTTT.

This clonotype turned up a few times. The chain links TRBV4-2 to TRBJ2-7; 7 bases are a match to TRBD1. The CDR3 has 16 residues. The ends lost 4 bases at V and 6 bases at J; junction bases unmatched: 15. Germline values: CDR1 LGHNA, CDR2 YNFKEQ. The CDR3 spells CASSREIQGTAREQYF. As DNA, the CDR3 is TGTGCCAGCAGCCGAGAAATCCAAGGGACAGCTCGCGAGCAGTACTTC.

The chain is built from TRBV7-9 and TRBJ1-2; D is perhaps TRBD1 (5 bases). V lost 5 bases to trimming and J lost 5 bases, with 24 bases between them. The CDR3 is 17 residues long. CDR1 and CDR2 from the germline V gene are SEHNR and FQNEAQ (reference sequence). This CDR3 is CASSPAGGIQRLYGYTF. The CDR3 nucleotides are TGTGCCAGCAGCCCCGCTGGGGGTATACAACGCCTTTATGGCTACACCTTC.

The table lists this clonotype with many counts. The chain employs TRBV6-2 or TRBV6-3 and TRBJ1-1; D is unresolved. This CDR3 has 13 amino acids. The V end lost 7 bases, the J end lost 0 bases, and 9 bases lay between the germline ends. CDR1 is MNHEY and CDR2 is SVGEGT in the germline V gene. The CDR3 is CASTRPVNTEAFF. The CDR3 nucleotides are TGTGCCAGCACGCGCCCGGTGAACACTGAAGCTTTCTTT.